The 4 T cell receptor beta chains listed next were all sequenced from one sample in a study of cytomegalovirus exposure and HLA in healthy donors. Vbeta (60) and Jbeta (13) primers were used in the PCR. TCRdb's copy holds only in-frame clones and misses some; the assay was immunoSEQ multiplex PCR. This table lists about 48,000 clones. Input material: PBMCs. The receptors come from a male donor in good health and CMV-seropositive.

The V gene is TRBV5-6, the J gene TRBJ2-3, with TRBD2 as a possible D gene (6 bases). V lost 4 bases and J lost 6, with 15 bases in between. Per germline, CDR1 SGHDT and CDR2 YYEEEE. This CDR3 is 14 amino acids long. The CDR3 protein is CASSPNGTPDTQYF. CDR3 coding DNA: TGTGCCAGCAGCCCTAACGGGACTCCTGATACGCAGTATTTT.

V and J are TRBV7-3 and TRBJ2-3; D might be TRBD2 (5 bases). The CDR3 loop spans 14 amino acids. Trimming left V 4 bases short and J 5 bases short, with 13 bases between. Per the germline V gene, CDR1 is SGHTA and CDR2 is FQGTGA. The CDR3 loop is CASSSVRRGDTQYF. For the CDR3, the DNA is TGTGCCAGCAGCTCAGTAAGACGGGGAGATACGCAGTATTTT.

V and J are TRBV30 and TRBJ2-2; 7 bases agree with TRBD2. The CDR3 is 12 residues long. Germline V gene sequence: CDR1 GTSNPN, CDR2 SVGIG (reference sequence). V gave up 6 bases and J gave up 5 bases; unmatched junction bases: 3. The CDR3 protein is CACLAETGELFF. CDR3 DNA sequence: TGTGCCTGCCTAGCGGAAACCGGGGAGCTGTTTTTT.

The V and J genes are TRBV28 and TRBJ2-7; TRBD1 matches at 9 bases. Germline V gene data show CDR1 as MDHEN and CDR2 as SYDVKM. The CDR3 has 14 amino acids. Trimming removed 6 bases from V and 5 bases from J; junction bases left unmatched: 8. CDR3 residues: CASSPTGGYNEQYF. DNA for the CDR3: TGTGCCAGCAGCCCGACAGGGGGTTACAACGAGCAGTACTTC.